The text below deals with one T cell receptor beta chain. The entry originates in a study of cytomegalovirus exposure and HLA in healthy donors. The PCR employed 60 Vbeta primers together with 13 Jbeta primers. Repertoires were generated with immunoSEQ multiplex PCR, while TCRdb's copy carries only in-frame clones and drops some. The sample holds about 160,000 clones; 82% are singletons and the top ten take 0.9% to 1%. The sequence came from a girl aged 2 to 10 in good health and CMV-seropositive. The sequencing sample was made of PBMCs.

CDR3 bases: TGTGCCAGCAGAAGGGACAGGGGGGATGTGGAGACCCAGTACTTC. It specifies CASRRDRGDVETQYF. This chain uses TRBV2 with TRBJ2-5; the match to TRBD1 covers 11 bases. CDR1 and CDR2 (germline): SNHLY, FYNNEI. V lost 6 bases and J lost 5; bases outside the gene matches: 8. The CDR3 is made up of 15 amino acids.